A single sample is the source of the 10 T cell receptor beta chains below, sequenced in a study of CD8 T cells in ankylosing spondylitis. MiXCR, applied by TCRdb to the 5' RACE reads, yields one record per CDR3 protein. The table shows tens of thousands of distinct CDR3 sequences, with approximately 6% occurring only once. Sequenced sample: synovial fluid, either unsorted or a sorted T cell fraction (not recorded which). Receptors originate from a male donor with ankylosing spondylitis.

The rearrangement links TRBV3-1 to TRBJ1-1; D gene ambiguous. The CDR3 runs 13 residues. Trimming took 2 bases from V and 3 from J, leaving 7 bases between them. Germline V lookup: CDR1 LGHDT, CDR2 YNNKEL (reference sequence). The CDR3 nucleotides read TGTGCCAGCAGCCAAATTGCAGACACTGAAGCTTTCTTT. This encodes CASSQIADTEAFF. Drawing the rest from reference TRBV3-1 and TRBJ1-1, the complete variable domain is DTAVSQTPKYLVTQMGNDKSIKCEQNLGHDTMYWYKQDSKKFLKIMFSYNNKELIINETVPNRFSPKSPDKAHLNLHINSLELGDSAVYFCASSQIADTEAFFGQGTRLTVV.

This chain uses TRBV6-5 with TRBJ2-7; D unresolved. Trimming pared 4 bases from V and 7 bases from J, leaving 14 bases between. Germline V gene data show CDR1 as MNHEY and CDR2 as SVGAGI. This CDR3 has 13 residues. The CDR3 bases are TGTGCCAGCAGTTGGCCGTCAGAAGGGGAGCAGTACTTC. It is translated as CASSWPSEGEQYF.

This clonotype was recorded many times. The chain links TRBV6-6 to TRBJ2-5; no clear D. The CDR3 loop spans 11 amino acids. The V and J ends lost 4 bases and 3 bases respectively, with 3 bases between them. Germline V gives CDR1 MNHNY, CDR2 SVGAGI (reference sequence). This chain's CDR3 is CASSSKETQYF. CDR3 sequence (DNA): TGTGCCAGCAGTTCGAAAGAGACCCAGTACTTC.

The chain is built from TRBV19 and TRBJ1-2; D ambiguous. This CDR3 contains 13 residues. CDR1 and CDR2 from the germline V gene are LNHDA and SQIVND (reference sequence). V lost 6 bases, J lost 4 bases, and 12 bases lay in between. The CDR3 here is CASRPEWSYGYTF. In DNA form, the CDR3 reads TGTGCCAGTAGGCCGGAGTGGAGCTATGGCTACACCTTC.

This clonotype was found many times. The chain uses TRBV29-1 and TRBJ1-1; no clear D gene. The CDR3 runs to 10 residues. CDR1 SQVTM and CDR2 ANQGSEA come from the germline V gene. V lost 7 bases and J lost 8, with 11 bases in between. This CDR3 reads CSASGLEAFF. CDR3 coding DNA: TGCAGCGCGTCAGGATTGGAAGCTTTCTTT. The whole variable domain, remainder taken from reference TRBV29-1 and TRBJ1-1, is SAVISQKPSRDICQRGTSLTIQCQVDSQVTMMFWYRQQPGQSLTLIATANQGSEATYESGFVIDKFPISRPNLTFSTLTVSNMSPEDSSIYLCSASGLEAFFGQGTRLTVV.

This clonotype was seen at least ten times. The chain uses TRBV5-6 and TRBJ2-3; 7 nucleotides align to TRBD2. The CDR3 has 16 residues. Trimming cost V 4 bases and J 2 bases; bases outside gene matches: 10. Germline V gives CDR1 SGHDT, CDR2 YYEEEE. This CDR3 reads CASSPAGVVNTDTQYF. CDR3 sequence (DNA): TGTGCCAGCAGCCCGGCGGGAGTCGTTAACACAGATACGCAGTATTTT.

A few counts support this clonotype. The chain carries TRBV5-6 and TRBJ1-2, with 7 bases matching TRBD1. CDR3 size: 13 residues. V lost 4 bases, J lost 4 bases, and 4 bases stayed unmatched. CDR1 and CDR2 from the germline V gene are SGHDT and YYEEEE. The CDR3 nucleotides read TGTGCCAGCAGCCGGGGGGACAGCTATGGCTACACCTTC. Translated, it gives CASSRGDSYGYTF. The variable domain in full, completed from reference TRBV5-6 and TRBJ1-2, reads DAGVTQSPTHLIKTRGQQVTLRCSPKSGHDTVSWYQQALGQGPQFIFQYYEEEERQRGNFPDRFSGHQFPNYSSELNVNALLLGDSALYLCASSRGDSYGYTFGSGTRLTVV.

This clonotype has at least ten counts. This rearrangement joins TRBV18 to TRBJ2-7, with 7 bases lining up with TRBD2. The germline gives CDR1 KGHSH, CDR2 LQKENI. This CDR3 region has 11 residues. With 6 bases clipped from V and 10 bases from J, the junction kept 6 bases outside the gene matches. The CDR3 loop is CASSVGEGQYF. CDR3 coding DNA: TGTGCCAGCTCCGTCGGGGAGGGACAGTACTTC.

This clonotype was observed a few times. This CDR3 is CASSPRDIWDGEQFF. CDR3 DNA sequence: TGTGCCAGCAGCCCCAGGGACATCTGGGACGGGGAGCAGTTCTTC. The chain is built from TRBV7-3 and TRBJ2-1; D is possibly TRBD1 (6 bases). This CDR3 has 15 residues. Per germline, CDR1 SGHTA and CDR2 FQGTGA. Trimming left V 5 bases short and J 10 bases short, with 21 bases between.

This clonotype was counted at least ten times. The chain combines TRBV15 with TRBJ2-1; tentatively, D is TRBD1 (5 bases). V shed 3 bases and J shed 0 bases, with 12 bases lying between them. The CDR3 spans 16 residues. CDR1 is LNHNV and CDR2 is YYDKDF in the germline V gene (reference sequence). The CDR3 reads CATSSRQGNSYNEQFF. The CDR3 DNA follows: TGTGCCACCAGCAGTCGGCAGGGTAACTCCTACAATGAGCAGTTCTTC. Supplemented by reference TRBV15 and TRBJ2-1, the full variable domain reads DAMVIQNPRYQVTQFGKPVTLSCSQTLNHNVMYWYQQKSSQAPKLLFHYYDKDFNNEADTPDNFQSRRPNTSFCFLDIRSPGLGDTAMYLCATSSRQGNSYNEQFFGPGTRLTVL.